The sequence of this TCR beta chain was determined in a study of a mutant IDH1 vaccine in newly diagnosed glioma. Profiling relied on immunoSEQ multiplex PCR, and the TCRdb table lists in-frame clones only, not all of them. Of around 76,000 clones listed, 75% to 90% were seen once; the top ten hold 0.77%. On this clone: What it recognizes is unknown.

The CDR3 extends over 14 amino acids. Germline assignment: CDR1 SGHVS and CDR2 FQNEAQ. V gave up 1 base and J gave up 4 bases, with 11 bases separating them. As for time point: week 23, last vaccination. In every dose of vaccine, 300 ug of mutant IDH1 20-mer peptide was given alongside topical imiquimod. The chain uses TRBV7-8 and TRBJ2-7; D is unclear. This receptor was identified in a woman aged 45-59 years with glioma. This material consisted of PBMCs, taken from a glioma patient whose treatment included an IDH1 peptide vaccine. DNA for the CDR3: TGTGCCAGCAGCTTAGTTGGCGCCGGGTACGAGCAGTACTTC. Translating gives CASSLVGAGYEQYF.